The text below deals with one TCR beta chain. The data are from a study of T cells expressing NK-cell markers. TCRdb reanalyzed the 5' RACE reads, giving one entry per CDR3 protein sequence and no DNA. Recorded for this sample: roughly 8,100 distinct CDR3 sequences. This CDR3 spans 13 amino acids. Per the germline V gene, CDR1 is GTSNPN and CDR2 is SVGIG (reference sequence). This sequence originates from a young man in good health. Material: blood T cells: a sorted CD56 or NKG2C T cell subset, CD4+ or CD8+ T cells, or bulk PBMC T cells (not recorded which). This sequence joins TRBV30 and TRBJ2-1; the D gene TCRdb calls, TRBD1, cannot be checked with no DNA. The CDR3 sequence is CAWSPLDSPEQFF.